This TCR beta chain was captured by sequencing in a study of regulatory T cells in long-lasting Graves disease. Study summary: Patients with persistent Graves' disease had over 5 years of antithyroid drugs and persistent TSH receptor antibodies.

Germline CDR1 MDHEN, CDR2 SYDVKM. The CDR3 consists of 14 residues. Trimming removed 6 bases from V and 3 bases from J, with 11 bases in between. To make TCR beta libraries, researchers used iRepertoire HTBI primers and Arm-PCR of CDR3 regions. TCRdb used MiXCR to reprocess the multiplex PCR reads, holding one entry per CDR3 protein. Of roughly 360,000 distinct CDR3 sequences in the sample, roughly 24% were seen once. Time point of the sample: persistent/refractory GD, antithyroid drugs over 5 years with positive TRAb. Scientists built the TCR library using RNA that was extracted from PBMCs. Patients with Graves' disease were diagnosed by American Thyroid Association guidelines. Ten or more counts support this clonotype.

The material was peripheral blood mononuclear cells (PBMCs), obtained when the disease was refractory, from a patient treated with antithyroid drugs. The receptor was isolated from a woman aged 40 to 50 with Graves disease. The chain carries TRBV28 and TRBJ2-2, with D hard to call. CDR3 in DNA: TGTGCCAGCAGCCCCGTACCCTACACCGGGGAGCTGTTTTTT. Its translation: CASSPVPYTGELFF.